These T cell receptor beta chains were read from a single sample in a study of T-cell memory formation after mild COVID-19. One entry per CDR3 protein results from TCRdb running MiXCR on the 5' RACE reads. Here the sample spans fewer than 700,000 distinct CDR3 sequences, less than 25% being singletons. The sequenced sample was PBMCs or a T cell subset sorted from them (not recorded which). The receptors here all came from an adult woman who had mild COVID-19 (a few samples of this study predate the infection). Cell type and time point are not known. The CDR3 runs from the conserved cysteine through the conserved F or W. D genes are given only for firm matches. Rows give clone size only sometimes, using once, few, many, or a class for an expanded clone.

clone_size	j_call	v_call	d_call	cdr3_nt	cdr3_aa
NA	TRBJ2-7	TRBV6-5	NA	TGTGCCAGCAGTTACTCCCCGGACGGGGCTTCCTACGAGCAGTACTTC	CASSYSPDGASYEQYF
few	TRBJ2-3	TRBV3-1	NA	TGTGCCAGCAGCCCGACGTACGGTTCAGATACGCAGTATTTT	CASSPTYGSDTQYF
NA	TRBJ2-7	TRBV4-2	TRBD1	TGTGCCAGCAGCCAAGATAATTTCAACAGGGGCGTACGGAGCGAGCAGTACTTC	CASSQDNFNRGVRSEQYF
NA	TRBJ2-7	TRBV6-5	NA	TGTGCCAGCAGTCCCCGGGGGATTACCGACGAGCAGTACTTC	CASSPRGITDEQYF
few	TRBJ2-1	TRBV6-2/TRBV6-3	TRBD2	TGTGCCAGCAGCTCCCTGGAGCGGGGGGACAATGAGCAGTTCTTC	CASSSLERGDNEQFF
many	TRBJ2-5	TRBV20-1	NA	TGCAGTGCCCTTAAGGCGGGAATCCAAGAGACCCAGTACTTC	CSALKAGIQETQYF
few	TRBJ2-7	TRBV6-2/TRBV6-3	TRBD1	TGTGCCAGCAGTGCTGACAGGGCTTCCTACGAGCAGTACTTC	CASSADRASYEQYF
few	TRBJ2-5	TRBV29-1	NA	TGCAGCGTTGACGAGGGGGGAGAGACCCAGTACTTC	CSVDEGGETQYF
NA	TRBJ2-1	TRBV19	TRBD2	TGTGCCAGTAGTAGCTTGAGGACTAGCGTTTACAATGAGCAGTTCTTC	CASSSLRTSVYNEQFF
many	TRBJ2-3	TRBV20-1	TRBD2	TGCAGTCCCTGGGGGGGAGATCTAGATACGCAGTATTTT	CSPWGGDLDTQYF
NA	TRBJ1-2	TRBV7-2	NA	TGTGCCAGCAGCTTGTCCGACAGTGGATCGGGCTATGGCTACACCTTC	CASSLSDSGSGYGYTF
NA	TRBJ2-3	TRBV7-2	TRBD2	TGTGCCAGCAGCTTAGCGACTAGCGGGGGCCCTAGCACAGATACGCAGTATTTT	CASSLATSGGPSTDTQYF
NA	TRBJ2-1	TRBV5-1	TRBD1	TGCGCCAGCAGCCTGGGGGACAGCCATTATTTGGATGAGCAGTTCTTC	CASSLGDSHYLDEQFF
few	TRBJ2-7	TRBV6-1	NA	TGTGCCAGCAGGGGCAGGGGACCCTACGAGCAGTACTTC	CASRGRGPYEQYF
NA	TRBJ2-7	TRBV23-1	TRBD1	TGCGCCAGCAGTCAACCTAACAGGGGGCGAGACCACGAGCAGTACTTC	CASSQPNRGRDHEQYF
NA	TRBJ2-1	TRBV30	NA	TGTGCCTGGAGAGCGGAGCGCCCCTATGAGCAGTTCTTC	CAWRAERPYEQFF
many	TRBJ1-1	TRBV5-6	TRBD1	TGTGCCAGCAGCTTGGTGACAGGGGAAGCTTTCTTT	CASSLVTGEAFF
few	TRBJ2-3	TRBV7-2	NA	TGTGCCAGCAGCTTACCCCGGATTTCCCCCACAGATACGCAGTATTTT	CASSLPRISPTDTQYF
few	TRBJ2-3	TRBV7-2	NA	TGTGCCAGCAGCTTAGGGACCAAAGGGAATACGCAGTATTTT	CASSLGTKGNTQYF
few	TRBJ2-3	TRBV6-2/TRBV6-3	TRBD2	TGTGCCAGCAGTTGGGGGGGAGGAGCGACAGATACGCAGTATTTT	CASSWGGGATDTQYF
NA	TRBJ2-7	TRBV2	TRBD1	TGTGCCAGCAGTGAAGCGCGACAGGGTAGCGAGCAGTACTTC	CASSEARQGSEQYF
NA	TRBJ1-1	TRBV25-1	NA	TGTGCCAGCAGTGTGCGGGGCAGGGCACGTGGCACTGAAGCTTTCTTT	CASSVRGRARGTEAFF
NA	TRBJ2-1	TRBV3-1	NA	TGTGCCAGCAGCCAAGAGGCCCGAACAGAGCAGTTCTTC	CASSQEARTEQFF
few	TRBJ2-7	TRBV6-5	NA	TGTGCCAGCAGGGAGACTAGGGCCCCACCATACGAGCAGTACTTC	CASRETRAPPYEQYF